These 17 T cell receptor beta chains were sequenced from one sample in a study of blood T cell repertoires in COVID-19. Clones were read by immunoSEQ multiplex PCR, and TCRdb kept only the in-frame ones, dropping some. The table shows around 220,000 clones, with around 85% occurring only once. The sample comprised peripheral blood. The receptors here all came from a human donor in a cohort sampled during active COVID-19.

The CDR3 here is CASSQTSKTGGYGYTF. CDR3 bases: TGTGCCAGCAGCCAAACCTCAAAGACAGGGGGGTATGGCTACACCTTC. V usage is TRBV3-1 (or the pseudogene TRBV3-2) and J usage is TRBJ1-2; 9 positions agree with TRBD1. The germline V gene has CDR1 LGHDT and CDR2 YNNKEL (reference sequence). Trimming at V came to 2 bases and at J to 5 bases, leaving 9 bases not matched to a gene. The CDR3 is made up of 16 amino acids.

The rearrangement links TRBV27 to TRBJ1-6; possible D gene TRBD1, 5 bases. V shed 8 bases and J shed 7 bases, with 15 bases lying between them. CDR1 is MNHEY and CDR2 is SMNVEV in the germline V gene (reference sequence). The CDR3 loop spans 14 amino acids. This CDR3 reads CASCKDKTNSPLHF. CDR3 nucleotides: TGTGCCAGCTGTAAGGACAAGACCAATTCACCCCTCCACTTT.

The rearrangement links TRBV6-4 to TRBJ2-7; TRBD2 is a possible D gene (7 bases). This CDR3 comprises 14 residues. Germline values: CDR1 MRHNA, CDR2 SNTAGT. V was clipped by 4 bases and J by 2 bases, with 12 bases between them. The CDR3 region has the DNA TGTGCCAGCAGTGTAGGGGGGGTTCCCTACGAGCAGTACTTC. It translates to CASSVGGVPYEQYF.

The chain combines TRBV2 with TRBJ2-7; D is undetermined. V lost 3 bases to trimming and J lost 2 bases, with 8 bases between them. The germline gives CDR1 SNHLY, CDR2 FYNNEI. This CDR3 contains 13 residues. CDR3 sequence (DNA): TGTGCCAGCAGTGAGTCAGGTACCTACGAGCAGTACTTC. Encoded protein: CASSESGTYEQYF.

V is TRBV6-2 or TRBV6-3 and J is TRBJ2-7, with D possibly being TRBD1 (6 bases). V was clipped by 3 bases and J by 6 bases, with 9 bases between them. Germline V gene data show CDR1 as MNHEY and CDR2 as SVGEGT. The CDR3 sequence is 12 residues long. CDR3 in amino acids: CASSYLGAEQYF. CDR3 sequence (DNA): TGTGCCAGCAGTTATCTGGGGGCCGAGCAGTACTTC.

The chain joins TRBV4-1 to TRBJ2-1, with TRBD2 identical over 9 bases. J lost 9 bases, V lost 3 bases, and 9 bases had no gene match. This CDR3 contains 15 residues. Germline V CDR1 and CDR2: MGHRA, YSYEKL. The CDR3 DNA reads as TGCGCCAGCAGCCACGAGGGACTAGCTCCCGTTGAGCAGTTCTTC. Its protein is CASSHEGLAPVEQFF.

This chain joins TRBV7-3 and TRBJ2-3; 9 bases are a match to TRBD2. The CDR3 sequence is 16 residues long. The V gene end was trimmed by 2 bases and the J gene end by 3 bases; junction bases not matched to a gene: 6. The germline V gene encodes CDR1 SGHTA and CDR2 FQGTGA. The CDR3 nucleotides read TGTGCCAGCAGCTTATCGGCGGGAGGGGGTACAGATACGCAGTATTTT. It translates to CASSLSAGGGTDTQYF.

This CDR3 is CASSTLAGFGSGQYF. CDR3 nucleotides: TGTGCCAGCAGTACTCTAGCGGGATTTGGGAGCGGCCAGTACTTC. This chain uses TRBV28 with TRBJ2-7; 9 bases fit TRBD2. This CDR3 is built from 15 residues. Germline CDR1 MDHEN, CDR2 SYDVKM. V was pared by 5 bases and J by 10 bases, with 15 bases of the junction left unmatched.

Turning to this clone: The same CDR3 is also encoded by other DNA sequences in this sample. This chain joins TRBV11-2 and TRBJ2-7; perhaps TRBD1 as D (5 bases). Germline values: CDR1 SGHAT, CDR2 FQNNGV. V lost 0 bases, J lost 1 base, and 7 bases lay in between. The CDR3 runs to 14 residues. CDR3: CASSLDRASYEQYF. The CDR3 DNA sequence: TGTGCCAGCAGCTTAGACAGGGCGTCCTACGAGCAGTACTTC.

This clone was seen just once. V gene TRBV7-2 combines with J gene TRBJ2-7; D is uncertain. CDR1 is SGHTA, CDR2 FQGNSA, per germline. This CDR3 spans 12 amino acids. V lost 5 bases and J lost 3, with 8 bases in between. The CDR3 nucleotides read TGTGCCAGCAGCGTAGGGCTCTACGAGCAGTACTTC. As protein: CASSVGLYEQYF.

The chain couples TRBV2 to TRBJ2-7; 12 bases align to TRBD1. Germline V gives CDR1 SNHLY, CDR2 FYNNEI. The CDR3 extends over 15 amino acids. The V and J ends lost 4 bases and 0 bases, in that order; junction bases with no gene match: 1. The CDR3 DNA reads as TGTGCCAGCAGTGGGGACAGGGGGCGCTCCTACGAGCAGTACTTC. It specifies CASSGDRGRSYEQYF. The variable domain in full, completed from reference TRBV2 and TRBJ2-7, reads EPEVTQTPSHQVTQMGQEVILRCVPISNHLYFYWYRQILGQKVEFLVSFYNNEISEKSEIFDDQFSVERPDGSNFTLKIRSTKLEDSAMYFCASSGDRGRSYEQYFGPGTRLTVT.

This CDR3 is CASSQLGQGGNSPLHF. CDR3 DNA: TGTGCCAGCTCACAGCTCGGACAGGGGGGAAATTCACCCCTCCACTTT. V is TRBV18 and J is TRBJ1-6; TRBD1 agrees at 10 bases. The V gene end was trimmed by 4 bases and the J gene end by 7 bases; junction bases not matched to a gene: 7. The CDR3 totals 16 residues. Germline loops: CDR1 KGHSH, CDR2 LQKENI.

The chain recombines TRBV14 with TRBJ2-7; perhaps TRBD2 as D (6 bases). Looked up from germline, CDR1 is SGHDN and CDR2 is FVKESK. V lost 5 bases to trimming and J lost 7 bases, with 9 bases between them. The length of the CDR3 is 11 residues. The CDR3 DNA reads TGTGCCAGCAGCGCTGGGAGGGAGCAGTACTTC. Translated: CASSAGREQYF.

V usage is TRBV7-2 and J usage is TRBJ2-3; maybe TRBD2 (5 bases). Germline loops: CDR1 SGHTA, CDR2 FQGNSA. The V end was cut by 2 bases, the J end by 3 bases, with 15 bases between. This CDR3 spans 16 amino acids. CDR3 nucleotides: TGTGCCAGCAGCTTACGGCCTAGCCTCGGAACAGATACGCAGTATTTT. This gives the protein CASSLRPSLGTDTQYF.

V gene TRBV28 combines with J gene TRBJ2-5; 10 bases line up with TRBD2. CDR1 MDHEN and CDR2 SYDVKM come from the germline V gene. There are 15 residues in the CDR3. Losses at the gene ends were 3 bases for V and 4 bases for J; bases not matched to a gene: 5. In DNA form, the CDR3 reads TGTGCCAGCAGTTTGGCACTAGCGGGAAGAGAGACCCAGTACTTC. It is translated as CASSLALAGRETQYF.

About this clone itself: Within the sample, other DNA sequences also encode this same CDR3. V and J are TRBV7-2 and TRBJ1-6, with TRBD1 matching over 10 bases. This CDR3 is built from 15 residues. Looked up from germline, CDR1 is SGHTA and CDR2 is FQGNSA. V lost 1 base and J lost 7; bases outside the gene matches: 1. The CDR3 is CASSLVGQGNSPLHF. CDR3 sequence (DNA): TGTGCCAGCAGCTTAGTGGGACAGGGGAATTCACCCCTCCACTTT.

This chain uses TRBV28 with TRBJ1-5; tentative D call: TRBD1 (5 bases). CDR3 length: 16 residues. Germline V gene data show CDR1 as MDHEN and CDR2 as SYDVKM. With 6 bases removed from V and 2 bases from J, the gap between germline ends came to 17 bases. The CDR3 here is CASRSQGLPGNQPQHF. The CDR3 region has the DNA TGTGCCAGCAGATCTCAGGGACTTCCGGGCAATCAGCCCCAGCATTTT.